A selection of T cell receptor beta chains follows, all from one sample in a study of CD8+ T cells in alopecia areata. Measured with immunoSEQ multiplex PCR; TCRdb has only the in-frame clones, and not every one. The sample includes roughly 200,000 clones, around half of them seen just once. The input for sequencing was CD8+ T cells sorted from blood, taken at week 24, from a patient treated with tofacitinib. The receptors were sampled from a human donor with alopecia areata. Both conserved end residues are part of each CDR3. Fields, in order: V gene, clone size, J gene, D gene, CDR3 protein, CDR3 DNA. A D gene is named only where the DNA matches it firmly. Clone size, where shown, is once, few, many, or a class for clones that have expanded.

v_gene: TRBV28; abundance: .; j_gene: TRBJ2-1; d_gene: .; CDR3aa: CASSQVDPSYNEQFF; CDR3nt: TGTGCCAGCAGTCAAGTGGACCCCTCCTACAATGAGCAGTTCTTC
v_gene: TRBV7-9; abundance: few; j_gene: TRBJ2-3; d_gene: TRBD2; CDR3aa: CASSTYSGGITDTQYF; CDR3nt: TGTGCCAGCAGCACTTATAGCGGGGGGATTACAGATACGCAGTATTTT
v_gene: TRBV23-1; abundance: .; j_gene: TRBJ2-2; d_gene: TRBD1; CDR3aa: CASSQYEPGQGPNTGELFF; CDR3nt: TGCGCCAGCAGTCAATATGAACCGGGACAGGGGCCGAACACCGGGGAGCTGTTTTTT
v_gene: TRBV4-1; abundance: few; j_gene: TRBJ1-2; d_gene: .; CDR3aa: CASSQVSLYGYTF; CDR3nt: TGCGCCAGCAGCCAAGTTAGCCTCTATGGCTACACCTTC
v_gene: TRBV29-1; abundance: .; j_gene: TRBJ1-1; d_gene: .; CDR3aa: CSVVVTEAFF; CDR3nt: TGCAGCGTTGTCGTCACTGAAGCTTTCTTT
v_gene: TRBV7-2; abundance: .; j_gene: TRBJ2-7; d_gene: TRBD1; CDR3aa: CASSLPRDRTYEQYF; CDR3nt: TGTGCCAGCAGCTTACCCCGGGACAGAACCTACGAGCAGTACTTC
v_gene: TRBV9; abundance: few; j_gene: TRBJ2-5; d_gene: .; CDR3aa: CASSVGRGIQETQYF; CDR3nt: TGTGCCAGCAGCGTAGGTCGGGGGATACAAGAGACCCAGTACTTC
v_gene: TRBV5-1; abundance: few; j_gene: TRBJ1-3; d_gene: .; CDR3aa: CASSLAPGLNSGNTIYF; CDR3nt: TGCGCCAGCAGCTTGGCCCCTGGACTGAACTCTGGAAACACCATATATTTT
v_gene: TRBV19; abundance: .; j_gene: TRBJ1-2; d_gene: .; CDR3aa: CASSAVQGPYGYTF; CDR3nt: TGTGCCAGTAGTGCCGTACAGGGCCCCTATGGCTACACCTTC
v_gene: TRBV6-1; abundance: once; j_gene: TRBJ2-7; d_gene: .; CDR3aa: CATLPTAVSYEQYF; CDR3nt: TGTGCCACCCTACCAACGGCTGTTTCCTACGAGCAGTACTTC
v_gene: TRBV11-2; abundance: .; j_gene: TRBJ1-6; d_gene: TRBD1; CDR3aa: CASSSGTGNSPLHF; CDR3nt: TGTGCCAGCAGCTCCGGGACAGGGAATTCACCCCTCCACTTT
v_gene: TRBV28; abundance: .; j_gene: TRBJ1-4; d_gene: TRBD1; CDR3aa: CASSAPQTGSEKLFF; CDR3nt: TGTGCCAGCAGTGCTCCCCAGACAGGGAGTGAAAAACTGTTTTTT
v_gene: TRBV30; abundance: .; j_gene: TRBJ1-6; d_gene: .; CDR3aa: CAWSPGSSSYNSPLHF; CDR3nt: TGTGCCTGGAGTCCGGGTTCAAGCTCCTATAATTCACCCCTCCACTTT
v_gene: TRBV5-6; abundance: once; j_gene: TRBJ1-2; d_gene: .; CDR3aa: CASSDNIGDLKEGYTF; CDR3nt: TGTGCCAGCAGCGACAATATTGGGGACTTGAAGGAGGGCTACACCTTC
v_gene: TRBV10-3; abundance: .; j_gene: TRBJ1-2; d_gene: .; CDR3aa: CAISDTSGGYTF; CDR3nt: TGTGCCATCAGTGACACCTCTGGGGGCTACACCTTC
v_gene: TRBV9; abundance: .; j_gene: TRBJ2-1; d_gene: TRBD1; CDR3aa: CASSTPRTGGESNEQFF; CDR3nt: TGTGCCAGCAGCACACCCAGGACAGGGGGCGAGAGCAATGAGCAGTTCTTC
v_gene: TRBV2; abundance: .; j_gene: TRBJ1-6; d_gene: .; CDR3aa: CASSYGTGNSPLHF; CDR3nt: TGTGCCAGCAGTTACGGGACCGGAAATTCACCCCTCCACTTT
v_gene: TRBV7-9; abundance: .; j_gene: TRBJ1-1; d_gene: TRBD1; CDR3aa: CASSSETGTNTEAFF; CDR3nt: TGTGCCAGCAGCTCAGAGACAGGGACGAACACTGAAGCTTTCTTT
v_gene: TRBV29-1; abundance: few; j_gene: TRBJ1-2; d_gene: .; CDR3aa: CSVEVGPRSEDGYTF; CDR3nt: TGCAGCGTTGAAGTAGGGCCCCGAAGTGAGGATGGCTACACCTTC
v_gene: TRBV4-2; abundance: .; j_gene: TRBJ2-7; d_gene: .; CDR3aa: CASSRTGRDEQYF; CDR3nt: TGTGCCAGCAGCCGAACCGGCAGGGACGAGCAGTACTTC
v_gene: TRBV13; abundance: .; j_gene: TRBJ1-5; d_gene: .; CDR3aa: CASSQQGEPQHF; CDR3nt: TGTGCCAGCAGCCAACAGGGAGAGCCCCAGCATTTT
v_gene: TRBV9; abundance: .; j_gene: TRBJ2-1; d_gene: TRBD1; CDR3aa: CASSTGTGNEQFF; CDR3nt: TGTGCCAGCAGCACCGGGACAGGCAATGAGCAGTTCTTC
v_gene: TRBV7-9; abundance: .; j_gene: TRBJ2-3; d_gene: .; CDR3aa: CASSLVLGDTQYF; CDR3nt: TGTGCCAGCAGCTTAGTGTTAGGGGATACGCAGTATTTT
v_gene: TRBV18; abundance: .; j_gene: TRBJ1-1; d_gene: .; CDR3aa: CASSPNRDKNTEAFF; CDR3nt: TGTGCCAGCTCACCTAACCGGGACAAGAACACTGAAGCTTTCTTT
v_gene: TRBV29-1; abundance: few; j_gene: TRBJ1-1; d_gene: .; CDR3aa: CSAGWGAGEAFF; CDR3nt: TGCAGCGCCGGTTGGGGCGCGGGTGAAGCTTTCTTT
v_gene: TRBV15; abundance: .; j_gene: TRBJ1-2; d_gene: .; CDR3aa: CATSRDQEVEGYTF; CDR3nt: TGTGCCACCAGCAGAGATCAGGAGGTGGAAGGCTACACCTTC
v_gene: TRBV27; abundance: .; j_gene: TRBJ2-1; d_gene: .; CDR3aa: CASRGMGPNNEQFF; CDR3nt: TGTGCCAGCAGAGGGATGGGGCCTAACAATGAGCAGTTCTTC
v_gene: TRBV7-9; abundance: .; j_gene: TRBJ2-7; d_gene: .; CDR3aa: CASSEGVGPSYEQYF; CDR3nt: TGTGCCAGCAGTGAAGGGGTGGGGCCCTCCTACGAGCAGTACTTC
v_gene: TRBV27; abundance: .; j_gene: TRBJ2-3; d_gene: .; CDR3aa: CASSLMPGDTQYF; CDR3nt: TGTGCCAGCAGTTTAATGCCCGGGGATACGCAGTATTTT
v_gene: TRBV19; abundance: .; j_gene: TRBJ1-5; d_gene: .; CDR3aa: CASSIPRGDQPQHF; CDR3nt: TGTGCCAGTAGTATACCAAGGGGGGATCAGCCCCAGCATTTT
v_gene: TRBV9; abundance: .; j_gene: TRBJ2-1; d_gene: .; CDR3aa: CASARGYNEQFF; CDR3nt: TGTGCCAGCGCCCGGGGGTACAATGAGCAGTTCTTC
v_gene: TRBV29-1; abundance: few; j_gene: TRBJ1-2; d_gene: TRBD1; CDR3aa: CSARGEAGQGDGYTF; CDR3nt: TGCAGCGCCCGAGGGGAAGCGGGACAGGGGGACGGCTACACCTTC
v_gene: TRBV30; abundance: .; j_gene: TRBJ1-5; d_gene: .; CDR3aa: CAWSVQASNQPQHF; CDR3nt: TGTGCCTGGAGTGTGCAGGCCTCTAATCAGCCCCAGCATTTT